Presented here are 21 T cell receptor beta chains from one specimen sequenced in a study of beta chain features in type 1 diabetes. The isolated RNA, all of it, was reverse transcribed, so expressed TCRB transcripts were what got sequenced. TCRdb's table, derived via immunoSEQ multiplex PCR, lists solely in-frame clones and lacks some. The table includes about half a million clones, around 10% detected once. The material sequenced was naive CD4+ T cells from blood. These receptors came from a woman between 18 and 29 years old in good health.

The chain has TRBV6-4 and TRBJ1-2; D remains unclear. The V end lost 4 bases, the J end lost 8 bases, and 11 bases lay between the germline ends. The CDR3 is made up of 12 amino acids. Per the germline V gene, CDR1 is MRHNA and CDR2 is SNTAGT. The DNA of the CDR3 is TGTGCCAGCAGTGCCGGACGAGGGGGCTACACCTTC. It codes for CASSAGRGGYTF.

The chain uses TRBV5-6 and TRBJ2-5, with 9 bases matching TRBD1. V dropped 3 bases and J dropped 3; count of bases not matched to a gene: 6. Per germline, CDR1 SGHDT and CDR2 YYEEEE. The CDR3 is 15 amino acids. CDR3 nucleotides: TGTGCCAGCAGCTCTCTACAGGGGGCGAAAGAGACCCAGTACTTC. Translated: CASSSLQGAKETQYF. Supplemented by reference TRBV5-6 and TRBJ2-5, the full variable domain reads DAGVTQSPTHLIKTRGQQVTLRCSPKSGHDTVSWYQQALGQGPQFIFQYYEEEERQRGNFPDRFSGHQFPNYSSELNVNALLLGDSALYLCASSSLQGAKETQYFGPGTRLLVL.

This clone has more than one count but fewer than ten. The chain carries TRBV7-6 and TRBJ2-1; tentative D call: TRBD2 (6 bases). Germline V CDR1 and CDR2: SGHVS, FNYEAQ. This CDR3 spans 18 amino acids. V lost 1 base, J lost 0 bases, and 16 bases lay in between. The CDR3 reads CASSLVGGAGYSYNEQFF. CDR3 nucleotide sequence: TGTGCCAGCAGCTTAGTAGGCGGGGCGGGGTACTCCTACAATGAGCAGTTCTTC.

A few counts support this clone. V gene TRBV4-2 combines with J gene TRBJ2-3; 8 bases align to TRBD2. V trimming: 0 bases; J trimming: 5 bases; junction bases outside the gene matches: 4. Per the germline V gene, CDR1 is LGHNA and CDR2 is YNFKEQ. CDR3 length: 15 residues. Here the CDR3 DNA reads TGTGCCAGCAGCCAAGATCAGCTAGCGGGAGATACGCAGTATTTT. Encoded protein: CASSQDQLAGDTQYF.

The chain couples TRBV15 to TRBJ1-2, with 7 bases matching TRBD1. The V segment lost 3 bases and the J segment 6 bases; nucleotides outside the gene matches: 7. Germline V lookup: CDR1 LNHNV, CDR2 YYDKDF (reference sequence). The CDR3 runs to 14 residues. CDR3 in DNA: TGTGCCACCAGCAGCGTGAGGGGGCCGGATGGCTACACCTTC. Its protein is CATSSVRGPDGYTF.

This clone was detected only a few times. DNA of the CDR3: TGTGCCAGCTCACCACCCGGGACAGGGAGGGAGCAGTACGTC. This sequence encodes CASSPPGTGREQYV. This chain joins TRBV18 and TRBJ2-7, with TRBD1 identical over 9 bases. V lost 0 bases and J lost 7; bases outside the gene matches: 4. Germline CDR1 and CDR2: KGHSH and LQKENI. The CDR3 loop spans 14 amino acids.

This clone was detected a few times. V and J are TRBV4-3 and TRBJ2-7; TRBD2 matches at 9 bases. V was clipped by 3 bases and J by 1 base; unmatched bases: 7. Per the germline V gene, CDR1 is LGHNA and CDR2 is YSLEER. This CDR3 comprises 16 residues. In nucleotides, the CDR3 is TGCGCCAGCAGCCAGGGACTAGCCCCTCCGTCCTACGAGCAGTACTTC. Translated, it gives CASSQGLAPPSYEQYF.

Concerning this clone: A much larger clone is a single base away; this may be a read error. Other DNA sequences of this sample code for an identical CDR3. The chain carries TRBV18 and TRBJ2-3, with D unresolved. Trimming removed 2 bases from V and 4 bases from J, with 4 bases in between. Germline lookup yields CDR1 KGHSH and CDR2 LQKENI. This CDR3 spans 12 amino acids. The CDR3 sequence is CASSPTPDTQYF. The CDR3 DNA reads TGTGCCAGCTCACCAACCCCAGATACGCAGTATTTT.

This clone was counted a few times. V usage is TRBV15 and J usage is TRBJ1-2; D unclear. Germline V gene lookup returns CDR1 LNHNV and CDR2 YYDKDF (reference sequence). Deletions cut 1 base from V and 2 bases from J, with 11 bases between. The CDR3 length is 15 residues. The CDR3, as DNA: TGTGCCACCAGCAGAGTGCGGGGTGAAAACTATGGCTACACCTTC. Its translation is CATSRVRGENYGYTF.

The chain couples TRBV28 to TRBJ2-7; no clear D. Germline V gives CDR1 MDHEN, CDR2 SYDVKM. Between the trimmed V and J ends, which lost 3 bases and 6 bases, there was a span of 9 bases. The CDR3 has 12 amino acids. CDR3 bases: TGTGCCAGCAGTTTCGGAGTTGGCGAGCAGTACGTC. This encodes CASSFGVGEQYV.

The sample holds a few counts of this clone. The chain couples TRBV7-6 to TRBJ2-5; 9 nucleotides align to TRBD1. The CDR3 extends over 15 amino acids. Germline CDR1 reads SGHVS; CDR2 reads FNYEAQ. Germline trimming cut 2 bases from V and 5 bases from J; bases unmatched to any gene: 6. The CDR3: CASSLSGTGRETQYF. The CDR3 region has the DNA TGTGCCAGCAGCTTATCGGGGACAGGGCGGGAGACCCAGTACTTC.

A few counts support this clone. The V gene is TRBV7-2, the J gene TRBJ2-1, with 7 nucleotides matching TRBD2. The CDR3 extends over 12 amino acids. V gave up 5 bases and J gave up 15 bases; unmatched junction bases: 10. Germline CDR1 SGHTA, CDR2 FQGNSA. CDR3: CASSVSGVGTFF. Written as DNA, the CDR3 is TGTGCCAGCAGCGTCAGCGGGGTCGGGACGTTCTTC.

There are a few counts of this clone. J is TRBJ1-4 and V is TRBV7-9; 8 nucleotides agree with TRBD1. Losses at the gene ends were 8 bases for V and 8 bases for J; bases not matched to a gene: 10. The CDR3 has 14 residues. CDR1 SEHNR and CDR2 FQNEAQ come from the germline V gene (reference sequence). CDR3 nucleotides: TGTGCCAGCGGACGGACAGGGTCGGGGGAAAAACTGTTTTTT. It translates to CASGRTGSGEKLFF.

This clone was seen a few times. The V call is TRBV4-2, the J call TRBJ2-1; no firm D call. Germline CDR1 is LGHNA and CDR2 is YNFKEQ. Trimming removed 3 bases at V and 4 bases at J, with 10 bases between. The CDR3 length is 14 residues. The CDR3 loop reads CASSQSGSYNEQFF. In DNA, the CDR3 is TGTGCCAGCAGCCAGTCAGGAAGTTACAATGAGCAGTTCTTC.

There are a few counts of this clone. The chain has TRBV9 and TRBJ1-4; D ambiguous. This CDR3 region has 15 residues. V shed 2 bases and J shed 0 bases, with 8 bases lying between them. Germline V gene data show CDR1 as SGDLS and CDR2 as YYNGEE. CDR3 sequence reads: CASSVRGSTNEKLFF. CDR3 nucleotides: TGTGCCAGCAGCGTCCGGGGATCAACTAATGAAAAACTGTTTTTT.

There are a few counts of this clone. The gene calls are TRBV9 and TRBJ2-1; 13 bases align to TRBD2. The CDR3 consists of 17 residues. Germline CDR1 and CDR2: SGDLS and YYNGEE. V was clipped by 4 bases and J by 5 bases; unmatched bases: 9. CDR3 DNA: TGTGCCAGCAGCCGAGAGATCGGGACTAGCGGGGACAATGAGCAGTTCTTC. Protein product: CASSREIGTSGDNEQFF. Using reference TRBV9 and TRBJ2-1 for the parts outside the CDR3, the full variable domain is DSGVTQTPKHLITATGQRVTLRCSPRSGDLSVYWYQQSLDQGLQFLIQYYNGEERAKGNILERFSAQQFPDLHSELNLSSLELGDSALYFCASSREIGTSGDNEQFFGPGTRLTVL.

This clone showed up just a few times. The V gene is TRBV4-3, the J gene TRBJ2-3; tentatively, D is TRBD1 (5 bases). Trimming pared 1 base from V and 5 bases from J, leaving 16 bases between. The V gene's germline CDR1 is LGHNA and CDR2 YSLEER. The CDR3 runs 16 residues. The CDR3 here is CASSQGWGLGKDTQYF. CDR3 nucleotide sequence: TGCGCCAGCAGCCAAGGCTGGGGCCTAGGTAAAGATACGCAGTATTTT.

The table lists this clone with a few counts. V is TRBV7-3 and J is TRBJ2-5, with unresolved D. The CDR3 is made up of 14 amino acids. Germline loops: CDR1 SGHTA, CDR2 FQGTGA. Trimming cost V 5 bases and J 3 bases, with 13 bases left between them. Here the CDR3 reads CASSVAGPKETQYF. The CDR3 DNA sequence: TGTGCCAGCAGCGTCGCCGGGCCAAAAGAGACCCAGTACTTC.

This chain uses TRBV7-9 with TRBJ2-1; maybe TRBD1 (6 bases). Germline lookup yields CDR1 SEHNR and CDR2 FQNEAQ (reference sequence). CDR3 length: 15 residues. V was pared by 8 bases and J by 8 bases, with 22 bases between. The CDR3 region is CASESWGRSAYEQFF. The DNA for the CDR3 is TGTGCCAGCGAATCCTGGGGGCGCAGTGCGTATGAGCAGTTCTTC.

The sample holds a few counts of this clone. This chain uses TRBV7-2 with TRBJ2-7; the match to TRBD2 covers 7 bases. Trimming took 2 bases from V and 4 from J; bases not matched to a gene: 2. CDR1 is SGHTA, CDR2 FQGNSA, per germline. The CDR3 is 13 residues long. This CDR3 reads CASSLSGKYEQYF. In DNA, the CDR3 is TGTGCCAGCAGCTTAAGCGGGAAATACGAGCAGTACTTC.

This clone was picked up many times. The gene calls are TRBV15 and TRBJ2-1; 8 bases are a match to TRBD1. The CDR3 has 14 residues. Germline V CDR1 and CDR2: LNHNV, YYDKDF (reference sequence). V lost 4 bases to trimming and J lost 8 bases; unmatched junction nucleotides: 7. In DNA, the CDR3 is TGTGCCACCAGCATTCCCAGGGGGCGACATGAGCAGTTCTTC. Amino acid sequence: CATSIPRGRHEQFF.